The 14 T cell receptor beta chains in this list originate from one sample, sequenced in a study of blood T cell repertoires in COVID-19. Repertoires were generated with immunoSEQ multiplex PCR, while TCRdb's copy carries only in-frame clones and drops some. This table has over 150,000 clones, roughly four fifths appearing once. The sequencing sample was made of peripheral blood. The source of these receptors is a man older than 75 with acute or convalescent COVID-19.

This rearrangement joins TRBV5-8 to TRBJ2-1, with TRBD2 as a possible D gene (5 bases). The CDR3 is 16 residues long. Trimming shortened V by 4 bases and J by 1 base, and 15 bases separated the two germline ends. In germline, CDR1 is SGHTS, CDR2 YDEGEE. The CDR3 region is CASSDTTTFSYNEQFF. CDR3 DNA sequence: TGTGCCAGCAGCGACACGACTACCTTTTCCTACAATGAGCAGTTCTTC. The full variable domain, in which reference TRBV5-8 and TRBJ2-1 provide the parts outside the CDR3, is EAGVTQSPTHLIKTRGQQATLRCSPISGHTSVYWYQQALGLGLQFLLWYDEGEERNRGNFPPRFSGRQFPNYSSELNVNALELEDSALYLCASSDTTTFSYNEQFFGPGTRLTVL.

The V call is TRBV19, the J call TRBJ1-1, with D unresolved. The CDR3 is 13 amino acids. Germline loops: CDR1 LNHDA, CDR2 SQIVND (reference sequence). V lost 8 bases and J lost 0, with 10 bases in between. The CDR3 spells CASARRVNTEAFF. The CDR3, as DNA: TGTGCCAGTGCCAGGCGGGTGAACACTGAAGCTTTCTTT.

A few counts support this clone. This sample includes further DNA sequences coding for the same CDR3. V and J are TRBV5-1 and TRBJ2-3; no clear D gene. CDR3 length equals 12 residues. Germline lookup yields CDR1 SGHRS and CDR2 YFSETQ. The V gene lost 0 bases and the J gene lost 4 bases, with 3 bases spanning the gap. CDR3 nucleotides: TGCGCCAGCAGCTTGGGAGCAGATACGCAGTATTTT. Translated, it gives CASSLGADTQYF.

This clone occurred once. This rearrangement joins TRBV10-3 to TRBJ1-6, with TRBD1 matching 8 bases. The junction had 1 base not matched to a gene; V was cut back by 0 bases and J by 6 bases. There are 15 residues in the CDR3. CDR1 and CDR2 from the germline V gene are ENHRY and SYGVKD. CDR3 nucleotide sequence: TGTGCCATCAGTGAGTCTGACAGGGGTAATTCACCCCTCCACTTT. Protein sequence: CAISESDRGNSPLHF.

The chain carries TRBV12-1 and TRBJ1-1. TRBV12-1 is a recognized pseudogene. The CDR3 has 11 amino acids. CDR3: CASSFGLEAFF. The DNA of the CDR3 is TGTGCCAGCAGCTTCGGACTTGAAGCTTTCTTT.

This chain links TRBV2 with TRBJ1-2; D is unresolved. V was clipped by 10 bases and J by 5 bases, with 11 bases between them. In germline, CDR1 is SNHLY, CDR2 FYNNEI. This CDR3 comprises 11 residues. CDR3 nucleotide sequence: TGTGCCATCCACGGCGGATATGGCTACACCTTC. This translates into CAIHGGYGYTF. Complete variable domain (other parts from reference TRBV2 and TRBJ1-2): EPEVTQTPSHQVTQMGQEVILRCVPISNHLYFYWYRQILGQKVEFLVSFYNNEISEKSEIFDDQFSVERPDGSNFTLKIRSTKLEDSAMYFCAIHGGYGYTFGSGTRLTVV.

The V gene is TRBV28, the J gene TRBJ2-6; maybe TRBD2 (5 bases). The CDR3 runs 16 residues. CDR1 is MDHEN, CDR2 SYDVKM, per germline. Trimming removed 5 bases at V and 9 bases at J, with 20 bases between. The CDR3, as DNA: TGTGCCAGCAGTATGGGATCGGGCGGTGGACTCAACGTCCTGACTTTC. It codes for CASSMGSGGGLNVLTF.

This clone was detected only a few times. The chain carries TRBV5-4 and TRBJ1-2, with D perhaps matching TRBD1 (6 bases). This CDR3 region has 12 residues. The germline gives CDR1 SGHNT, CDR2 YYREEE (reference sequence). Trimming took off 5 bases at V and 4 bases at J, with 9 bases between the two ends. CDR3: CASRADSYGYTF. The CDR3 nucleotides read TGTGCCAGCAGGGCGGACAGCTATGGCTACACCTTC.

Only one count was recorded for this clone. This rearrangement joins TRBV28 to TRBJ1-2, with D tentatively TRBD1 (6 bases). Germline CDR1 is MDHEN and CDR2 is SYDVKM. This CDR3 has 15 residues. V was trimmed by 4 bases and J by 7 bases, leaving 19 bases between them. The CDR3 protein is CASSWVDSWASGYTF. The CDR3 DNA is TGTGCCAGCAGTTGGGTGGACAGTTGGGCCTCTGGCTACACCTTC.

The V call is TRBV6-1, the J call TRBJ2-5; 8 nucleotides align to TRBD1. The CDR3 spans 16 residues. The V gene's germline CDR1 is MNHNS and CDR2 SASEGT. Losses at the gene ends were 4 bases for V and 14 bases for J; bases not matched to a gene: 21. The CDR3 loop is CASSGGPRQGTWDPYF. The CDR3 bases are TGTGCCAGCAGTGGTGGGCCGAGACAGGGGACCTGGGACCCATACTTC.

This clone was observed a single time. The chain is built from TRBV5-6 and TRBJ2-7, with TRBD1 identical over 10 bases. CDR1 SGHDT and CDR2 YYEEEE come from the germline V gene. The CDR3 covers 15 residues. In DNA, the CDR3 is TGTGCCAGCAGCCGGCGGGGACAGGGGACTTACGTGCAGTACGTC. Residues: CASSRRGQGTYVQYV.

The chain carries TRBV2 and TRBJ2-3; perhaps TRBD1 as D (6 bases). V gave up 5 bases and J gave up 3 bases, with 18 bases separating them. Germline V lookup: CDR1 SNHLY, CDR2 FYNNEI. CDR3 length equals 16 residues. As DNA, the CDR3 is TGTGCCAGCAGTCTCCACCCCGGACAGAATACAGATACGCAGTATTTT. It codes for CASSLHPGQNTDTQYF.

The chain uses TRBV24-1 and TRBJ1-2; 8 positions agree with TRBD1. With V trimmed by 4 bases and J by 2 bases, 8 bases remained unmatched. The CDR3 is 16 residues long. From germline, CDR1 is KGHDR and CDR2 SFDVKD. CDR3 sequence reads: CATSEGQGWGNYGYTF. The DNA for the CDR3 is TGTGCCACCAGTGAAGGACAGGGATGGGGCAACTATGGCTACACCTTC.

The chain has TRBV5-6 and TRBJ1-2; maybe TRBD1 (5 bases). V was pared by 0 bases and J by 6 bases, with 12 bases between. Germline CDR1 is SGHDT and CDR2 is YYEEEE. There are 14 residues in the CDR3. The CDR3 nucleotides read TGTGCCAGCAGCTTGGTTACGGGGGGTGATGGCTACACCTTC. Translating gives CASSLVTGGDGYTF.